This TCR beta chain was identified in a study of regulatory T cells in long-lasting Graves disease. Study-wide results and caveats: A greater number of public clonotypes (about 3,000) was shared by persistent patients than by new patients (about 990).

Per germline, CDR1 MDHEN and CDR2 SYDVKM. The CDR3 sequence is 13 residues long. The V and J ends lost 8 bases and 8 bases, in that order; junction bases with no gene match: 10. This clonotype was counted ten times or more. Its antigen is undetermined. CDR3 regions were amplified by Arm-PCR using iRepertoire HTBI primers to build TCR beta libraries. TCRdb re-called the multiplex PCR reads with MiXCR, one entry per CDR3 protein. The repertoire includes 400,000 to 500,000 distinct CDR3 sequences, roughly 15% of them detected once, and roughly 18% sits in the top ten. Time point here: newly diagnosed GD, antithyroid drugs for less than 3 months. The TCR library was made from RNA that had been extracted from PBMCs in TRIzol. The same data also contributed to another study, on T cells in Graves' hyperthyroidism and ophthalmopathy. From that second work: TCR CDR3 underwent first-round RT-PCR with the HTBI primer set.

V usage is TRBV28 and J usage is TRBJ1-2, with 8 bases identical to TRBD1. The TCR was taken from a woman aged 45-60 years with Graves disease. The material sequenced was peripheral blood mononuclear cells (PBMCs), taken at new diagnosis, from a patient treated with antithyroid drugs. CDR3 sequence (DNA): TGTGCCAGCGGTTCAGGACAGGGTGGGGGCTACACCTTC. Translation gives CASGSGQGGGYTF.